This TCR beta chain was found in a study of blood T cell repertoires in COVID-19 (TCRdb year 2020). Describing the broader study: The collaborator samples originated in the United States, Italy and Spain and spanned the acute and convalescent phases of COVID-19. The material from the prospective study consisted of cDNA or gDNA derived from T cells, B-cell-depleted T cells, or PBMCs. The dataset comprised deeply sampled blood TCRbeta repertoires from subjects exposed to, actively infected with, or recovered from COVID-19. The repertoires were made available in a free public database intended to serve as a resource for research on the immune response to SARS-CoV-2. Samples came from the ongoing ImmuneRACE study (first 160 participants) plus 1,254 subjects from 6 global collaborators. Sample metadata almost always included a de-identified subject ID, COVID-19 status, age in years and sex. Where available, HLA class I and class II types were taken from metadata supplied by the sample provider and were not determined by assay-based typing. What the study reported, not specific to this receptor: Clinical and demographic metadata were provided uncurated, with the amount varying by source and participant.

Whole blood was collected in K2EDTA tubes by collaborating institutions according to the institutions' own protocols. For TCRbeta analysis, collaborators shipped samples in one of three forms: frozen whole blood, isolated PBMCs, or DNA extracted from either of those sample types. The CDR3 spans 13 residues, from the cysteine through the phenylalanine. The read is trimmed to its CDR3 DNA, 39 bases read in frame from base 1. Based on the germline V gene, the CDR1 and CDR2 sequences are MNHEY and SVGAGI. The germline V end is reduced by 5 bases and the J end by 6 bases; junction bases left unmatched: 6. Notes on this clone: Its target antigen remains unknown. One base away there is no much larger clone; base qualities are not given.

TCRbeta CDR3 regions were amplified from genomic DNA by means of the immunoSEQ Assay, a bias-controlled multiplex PCR. On the study's bioinformatics: Nucleated cell counts per sample were estimated from amplification of reference gene primers within the assay. To quantify the absolute abundance of each unique TCRbeta CDR3 rearrangement, sequence reads were collapsed and filtered. Productive Simpson clonality was computed per sample as the square root of Simpson's diversity index over productive rearrangements. The clones in this table, taken by TCRdb from immuneACCESS, are in-frame only. Not every clone is retained; where verified, under half of the shortfall comes from an unresolved V gene, and the cause of the rest is unknown. V, J and clone size were drawn from that table, and D and trimming were deduced from the DNA. The sample table lists some 240,000 clones, 75% to 85% of them with a count of one. Of the sample, approximately 13% is held by the ten largest clones.

Here the chain combines TRBV6-5 and TRBJ1-2, and TRBD1 aligns with 7 junction nucleotides. This TCR derives from a woman aged 55-75 years with active or convalescent COVID-19. Sequenced sample: peripheral blood. The DNA sequence follows: TGTGCCAGCAGTCAGGACAGGAGGGATGGCTACACCTTC. Translated, it reads CASSQDRRDGYTF.